This TCR beta chain is from a study of T cells expressing NK-cell markers. Turning to the study itself: One of the eight sequenced donors was seronegative, whereas the other seven were HCMV-seropositive.

Overall study findings and caveats: Among several donors, these clonotypes also ranked first in the CD3+CD56-NKG2C+ fraction. Of the CD8+ T cells in 5 to 7 donors, roughly 1.0-7.0% belonged to dominant NKG2C+ clonotypes.

After re-calling the 5' RACE reads, TCRdb lists one entry per CDR3 protein, DNA absent. Its table records more than 90,000 distinct CDR3 sequences. Details on this clonotype: The antigen is not known.

The length of the CDR3 is 11 residues. The gene calls are TRBV12-3 or TRBV12-4 and TRBJ1-1. The source of this sequence is a woman between 18 and 75 years old in good health. Input material: blood T cells: a sorted CD56 or NKG2C T cell subset, CD4+ or CD8+ T cells, or bulk PBMC T cells (not recorded which). The CDR3 reads CASMGPLGAFF.